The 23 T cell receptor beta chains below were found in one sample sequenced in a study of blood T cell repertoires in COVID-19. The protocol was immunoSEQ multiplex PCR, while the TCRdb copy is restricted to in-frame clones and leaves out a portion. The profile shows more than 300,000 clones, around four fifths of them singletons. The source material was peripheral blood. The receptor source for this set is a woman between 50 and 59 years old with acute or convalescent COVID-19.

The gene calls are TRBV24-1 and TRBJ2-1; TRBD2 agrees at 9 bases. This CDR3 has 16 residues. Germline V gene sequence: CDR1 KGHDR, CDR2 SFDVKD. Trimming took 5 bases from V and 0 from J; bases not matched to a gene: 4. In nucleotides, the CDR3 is TGTGCCACCAGTGGCGGGAGGGCTAGCTCCTACAATGAGCAGTTCTTC. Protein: CATSGGRASSYNEQFF.

In nucleotides, the CDR3 is TGTGCCAGCAGTTACCCCCGACCCGTCCTCCTAAGCGGGGGGTACAATGAGCAGTTCTTC. As protein: CASSYPRPVLLSGGYNEQFF. The chain has TRBV6-2 or TRBV6-3 and TRBJ2-1, with TRBD2 matching over 9 bases. Germline V gives CDR1 MNHEY, CDR2 SVGEGT. This CDR3 is 20 amino acids long. V gave up 2 bases and J gave up 4 bases; unmatched junction bases: 18.

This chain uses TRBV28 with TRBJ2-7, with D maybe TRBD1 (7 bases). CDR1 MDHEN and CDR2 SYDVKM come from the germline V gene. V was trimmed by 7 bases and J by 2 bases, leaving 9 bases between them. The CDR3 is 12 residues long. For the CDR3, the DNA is TGTGCCAGCACAGGGGGGACCTACGAGCAGTACGTC. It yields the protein CASTGGTYEQYV.

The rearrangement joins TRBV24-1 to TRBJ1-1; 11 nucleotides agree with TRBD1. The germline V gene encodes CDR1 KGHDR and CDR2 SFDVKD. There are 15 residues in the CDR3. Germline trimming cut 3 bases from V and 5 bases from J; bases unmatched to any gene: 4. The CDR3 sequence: CATSDGGQGVTEAFF. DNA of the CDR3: TGTGCCACCAGTGATGGGGGACAGGGGGTAACTGAAGCTTTCTTT.

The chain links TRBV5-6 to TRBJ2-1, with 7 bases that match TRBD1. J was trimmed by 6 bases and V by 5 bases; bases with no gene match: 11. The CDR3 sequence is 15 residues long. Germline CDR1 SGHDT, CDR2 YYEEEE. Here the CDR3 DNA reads TGTGCCAGCAGTCTTGACAGGGAGATTGGCAATGAGCAGTTCTTC. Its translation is CASSLDREIGNEQFF.

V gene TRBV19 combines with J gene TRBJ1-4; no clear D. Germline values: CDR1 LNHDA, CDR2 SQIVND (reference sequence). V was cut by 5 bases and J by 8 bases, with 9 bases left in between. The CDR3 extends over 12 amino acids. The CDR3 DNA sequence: TGTGCCAGTAGTCACCAACTGGAAAAACTGTTTTTT. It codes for CASSHQLEKLFF.

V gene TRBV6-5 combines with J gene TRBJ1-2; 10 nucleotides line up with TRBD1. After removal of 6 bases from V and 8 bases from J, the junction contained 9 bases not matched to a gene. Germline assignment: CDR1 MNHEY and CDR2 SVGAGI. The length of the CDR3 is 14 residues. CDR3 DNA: TGTGCCAGCAGAACCGACAGGGGGCCTGCGGGCTACACCTTC. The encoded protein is CASRTDRGPAGYTF.

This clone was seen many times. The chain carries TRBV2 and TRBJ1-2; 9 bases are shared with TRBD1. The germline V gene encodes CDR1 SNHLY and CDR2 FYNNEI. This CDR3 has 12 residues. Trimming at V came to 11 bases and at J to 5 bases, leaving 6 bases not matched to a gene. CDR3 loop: CADRDRDYGYTF. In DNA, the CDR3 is TGTGCCGACAGGGACAGGGATTATGGCTACACCTTC.

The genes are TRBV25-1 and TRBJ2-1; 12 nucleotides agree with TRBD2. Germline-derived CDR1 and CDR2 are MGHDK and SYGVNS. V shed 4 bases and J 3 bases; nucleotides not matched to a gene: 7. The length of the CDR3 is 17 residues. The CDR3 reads CASSVTPGLAGYNEQFF. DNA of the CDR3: TGTGCCAGCAGTGTTACTCCGGGACTAGCGGGCTACAATGAGCAGTTCTTC.

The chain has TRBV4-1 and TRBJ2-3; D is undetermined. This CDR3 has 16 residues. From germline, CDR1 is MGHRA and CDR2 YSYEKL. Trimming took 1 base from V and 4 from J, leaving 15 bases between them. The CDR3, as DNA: TGCGCCAGCAGCCAAGTGCTAAACCCCCCGGCAGATACGCAGTATTTT. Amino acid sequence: CASSQVLNPPADTQYF.

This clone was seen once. CDR3 coding DNA: TGTGCCAGCAGCTTAGATTGGGAGCGGGGCGCCACAGATACGCAGTATTTT. Its translation is CASSLDWERGATDTQYF. The chain uses TRBV11-2 and TRBJ2-3; 7 positions agree with TRBD2. This CDR3 contains 17 residues. Germline V lookup: CDR1 SGHAT, CDR2 FQNNGV. J was trimmed by 2 bases and V by 0 bases; bases with no gene match: 8.

In nucleotides, the CDR3 is TGTGCCACCGTTCCTACAGGGAAGATATCTGAAGCTTTCTTT. Its protein product is CATVPTGKISEAFF. This chain links TRBV10-3 with TRBJ1-1; maybe TRBD1 (6 bases). CDR3 size: 14 residues. V was shortened by 10 bases and J by 6 bases, with 21 bases between the two germline ends. Germline-derived CDR1 and CDR2 are ENHRY and SYGVKD.

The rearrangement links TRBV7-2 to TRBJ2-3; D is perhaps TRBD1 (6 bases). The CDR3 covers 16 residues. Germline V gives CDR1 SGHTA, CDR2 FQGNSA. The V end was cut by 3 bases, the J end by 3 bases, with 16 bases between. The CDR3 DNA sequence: TGTGCCAGCAGCTTGAACAGGGAAGAGTGGACAGATACGCAGTATTTT. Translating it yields CASSLNREEWTDTQYF. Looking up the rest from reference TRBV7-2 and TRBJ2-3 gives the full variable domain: GAGVSQSPSNKVTEKGKDVELRCDPISGHTALYWYRQSLGQGLEFLIYFQGNSAPDKSGLPSDRFSAERTGGSVSTLTIQRTQQEDSAVYLCASSLNREEWTDTQYFGPGTRLTVL.

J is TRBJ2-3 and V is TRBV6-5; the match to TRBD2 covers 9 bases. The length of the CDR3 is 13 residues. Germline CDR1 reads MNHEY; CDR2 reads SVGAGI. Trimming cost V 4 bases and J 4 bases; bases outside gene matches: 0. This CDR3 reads CASSLAGADTQYF. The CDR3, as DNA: TGTGCCAGCAGTTTAGCGGGGGCAGATACGCAGTATTTT.

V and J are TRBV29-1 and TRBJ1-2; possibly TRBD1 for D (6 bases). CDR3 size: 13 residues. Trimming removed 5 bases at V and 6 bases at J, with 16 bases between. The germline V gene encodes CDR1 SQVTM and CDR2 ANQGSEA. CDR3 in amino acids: CSVFRTVGNGYTF. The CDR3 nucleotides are TGCAGCGTTTTTCGGACAGTCGGTAATGGCTACACCTTC.

For the CDR3, the DNA is TGCGCCAGCAGCTTGGGGAGTTCAAGTGTGGAGCAGTACTTC. Translation gives CASSLGSSSVEQYF. J is TRBJ2-7 and V is TRBV5-1; unclear D gene. This CDR3 is 14 amino acids long. With 0 bases removed from V and 7 bases from J, the gap between germline ends came to 14 bases. The germline gives CDR1 SGHRS, CDR2 YFSETQ.

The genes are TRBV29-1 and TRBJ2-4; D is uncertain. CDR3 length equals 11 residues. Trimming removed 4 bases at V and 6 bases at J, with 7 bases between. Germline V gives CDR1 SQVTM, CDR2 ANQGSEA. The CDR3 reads CSVVSGNIQYF. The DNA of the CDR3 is TGCAGCGTTGTGAGTGGAAACATTCAGTACTTC. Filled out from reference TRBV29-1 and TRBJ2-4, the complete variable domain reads SAVISQKPSRDICQRGTSLTIQCQVDSQVTMMFWYRQQPGQSLTLIATANQGSEATYESGFVIDKFPISRPNLTFSTLTVSNMSPEDSSIYLCSVVSGNIQYFGAGTRLSVL.

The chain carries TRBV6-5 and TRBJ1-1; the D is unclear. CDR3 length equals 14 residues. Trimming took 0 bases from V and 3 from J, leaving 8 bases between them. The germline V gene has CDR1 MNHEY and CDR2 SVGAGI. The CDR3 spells CASSYSREDTEAFF. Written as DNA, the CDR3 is TGTGCCAGCAGTTACTCACGGGAGGACACTGAAGCTTTCTTT.

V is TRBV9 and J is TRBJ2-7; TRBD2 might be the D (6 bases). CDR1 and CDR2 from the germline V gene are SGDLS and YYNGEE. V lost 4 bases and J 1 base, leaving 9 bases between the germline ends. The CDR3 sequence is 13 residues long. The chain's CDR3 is CASSSGTSYEQYF. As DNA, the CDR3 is TGTGCCAGCAGCTCCGGGACTTCCTACGAGCAGTACTTC.

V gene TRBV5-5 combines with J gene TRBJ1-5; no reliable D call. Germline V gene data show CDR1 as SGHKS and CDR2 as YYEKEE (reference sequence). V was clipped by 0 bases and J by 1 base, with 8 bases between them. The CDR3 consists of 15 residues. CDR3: CASSLVPVSNQPQHF. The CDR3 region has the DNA TGTGCCAGCAGCTTGGTCCCGGTAAGCAATCAGCCCCAGCATTTT.

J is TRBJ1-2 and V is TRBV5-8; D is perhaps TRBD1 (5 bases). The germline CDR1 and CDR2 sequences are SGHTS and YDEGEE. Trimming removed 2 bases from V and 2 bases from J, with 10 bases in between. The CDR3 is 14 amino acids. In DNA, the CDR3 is TGTGCCAGCAGCTTAATTTCAGGGAACTATGGCTACACCTTC. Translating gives CASSLISGNYGYTF.

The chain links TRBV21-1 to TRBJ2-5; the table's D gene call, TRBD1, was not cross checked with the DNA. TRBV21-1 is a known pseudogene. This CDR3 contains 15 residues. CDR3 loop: CASSKTRQGGETQYF. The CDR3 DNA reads TGTGCCAGCAGCAAAACAAGACAGGGCGGGGAGACCCAGTACTTC.

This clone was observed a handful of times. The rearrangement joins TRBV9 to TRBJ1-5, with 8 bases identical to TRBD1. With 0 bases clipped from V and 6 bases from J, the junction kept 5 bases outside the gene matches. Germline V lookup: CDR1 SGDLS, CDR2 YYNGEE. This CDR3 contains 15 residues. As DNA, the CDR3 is TGTGCCAGCAGCGTAGATTGGACAGGGCTTCAGCCCCAGCATTTT. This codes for CASSVDWTGLQPQHF.